The 6 T cell receptor beta chains in this list originate from one sample, sequenced in a study of OX40 agonist ivuxolimab in advanced cancers. Profiled with immunoSEQ multiplex PCR; TCRdb holds only in-frame clones, not every one. The sample has fewer than 95,000 clones; approximately 89% are singletons. Here the sequenced sample was CD4+ or CD8+ T cells sorted from blood, taken in a trial of the OX40 agonist ivuxolimab. The receptors come from an adult with an advanced solid tumor such as melanoma, head and neck, liver or kidney cancer.

The rearrangement uses TRBV28 and TRBJ2-1, with 12 bases that match TRBD2. CDR1 is MDHEN and CDR2 is SYDVKM in the germline V gene. The trim removed 5 bases at V and 2 bases at J, leaving 1 base unmatched. The CDR3 runs 15 residues. The CDR3 coding sequence is TGTGCCAGCAGTCCTAGCGGGAGGGCCTACAATGAGCAGTTCTTC. Protein sequence: CASSPSGRAYNEQFF.

CDR3 in DNA: TGTGCCAGCAGTTCGATACTAGCGGGAGGTACAGATACGCAGTATTTT. It translates to CASSSILAGGTDTQYF. The chain uses TRBV27 and TRBJ2-3; TRBD2 aligns across 12 bases. CDR3 length equals 16 residues. In germline, CDR1 is MNHEY, CDR2 SMNVEV (reference sequence). Germline trimming cut 4 bases from V and 3 bases from J; bases unmatched to any gene: 5.

This sequence joins TRBV4-1 and TRBJ1-2, with D maybe TRBD1 (6 bases). V was cut by 5 bases and J by 7 bases, with 20 bases left in between. In germline, CDR1 is MGHRA, CDR2 YSYEKL. CDR3 length: 15 amino acids. The CDR3 region has the DNA TGCGCCAGCAGCACTCCGGACAGTGGGTCTCGTGGCTACACCTTC. Its translation is CASSTPDSGSRGYTF.

The J gene is TRBJ2-5, the V gene TRBV6-6; no clear D gene. This CDR3 has 15 amino acids. With 0 bases removed from V and 5 bases from J, the gap between germline ends came to 13 bases. Germline V lookup: CDR1 MNHNY, CDR2 SVGAGI (reference sequence). The CDR3 bases are TGTGCCAGCAGTTACTCAGGTCGCAGGATGGAGACCCAGTACTTC. Translation gives CASSYSGRRMETQYF.

The rearrangement joins TRBV2 to TRBJ1-3; D ambiguous. This CDR3 has 14 residues. Germline loops: CDR1 SNHLY, CDR2 FYNNEI. Trimming took 11 bases from V and 2 from J, leaving 16 bases between them. The DNA of the CDR3 is TGTGCCTCGGGAGAGGGTCGGACTGGAAACACCATATATTTT. It yields the protein CASGEGRTGNTIYF.

The chain joins TRBV10-3 to TRBJ1-4; weak D call: TRBD1 (6 bases). This CDR3 is built from 14 residues. CDR1 is ENHRY, CDR2 SYGVKD, per germline. Trimming cost V 4 bases and J 4 bases, with 10 bases left between them. CDR3 region: CAISGTVDNEKLFF. The CDR3 region has the DNA TGTGCCATCAGTGGGACAGTAGATAATGAAAAACTGTTTTTT.